Each of the 30 T cell receptor beta chains below was sequenced from the same sample in a study of control samples from healthy donors and cancer patients. Libraries were prepared by immunoSEQ multiplex PCR; TCRdb keeps only in-frame clonotypes and omits some of them. The table shows roughly 370,000 clones, with around nine tenths occurring only once. Sequenced input: PBMCs. These receptors originate from a man between 40 and 49 years old with head and neck cancer.

The J gene is TRBJ2-1, the V gene TRBV7-2, with TRBD1 matching 9 bases. V dropped 6 bases and J dropped 8; count of bases not matched to a gene: 14. The germline V gene has CDR1 SGHTA and CDR2 FQGNSA. The CDR3 contains 16 residues. This CDR3 reads CASRPTGTGRRDEQFF. In DNA form, the CDR3 reads TGTGCCAGCAGGCCAACCGGGACAGGGAGACGAGATGAGCAGTTCTTC.

This chain links TRBV7-3 with TRBJ2-5; 8 nucleotides align to TRBD2. With 1 base clipped from V and 5 bases from J, the junction kept 3 bases outside the gene matches. Per the germline V gene, CDR1 is SGHTA and CDR2 is FQGTGA. The CDR3 runs 14 residues. CDR3 loop: CASSLIGGAETQYF. The CDR3 bases are TGTGCCAGCAGCTTAATCGGGGGGGCGGAGACCCAGTACTTC. Looking up the rest from reference TRBV7-3 and TRBJ2-5 gives the full variable domain: GAGVSQTPSNKVTEKGKYVELRCDPISGHTALYWYRQSLGQGPEFLIYFQGTGAADDSGLPNDRFFAVRPEGSVSTLKIQRTERGDSAVYLCASSLIGGAETQYFGPGTRLLVL.

This clone was detected a few times. The CDR3 loop is CASRPGTGIFEPQHF. Written as DNA, the CDR3 is TGTGCCAGCAGGCCCGGGACAGGGATTTTTGAGCCCCAGCATTTT. This chain joins TRBV6-5 and TRBJ1-5, with 9 positions matching TRBD1. V shed 6 bases, J shed 8 bases, and the junction held 11 bases outside the gene matches. Germline-derived CDR1 and CDR2 are MNHEY and SVGAGI. The length of the CDR3 is 15 residues.

The chain links TRBV7-3 to TRBJ2-1, with TRBD2 matching 8 bases. CDR3 length equals 14 residues. The V gene's germline CDR1 is SGHTA and CDR2 FQGTGA. V trimming: 2 bases; J trimming: 6 bases; junction bases outside the gene matches: 3. CDR3 sequence reads: CASSLRGGPNEQFF. As DNA, the CDR3 is TGTGCCAGCAGCTTACGGGGGGGCCCCAATGAGCAGTTCTTC.

V gene TRBV24-1 combines with J gene TRBJ2-7; D could derive from TRBD1 or TRBD2 (7 bases each). Trimming took off 3 bases at V and 6 bases at J, with 17 bases between the two ends. Germline values: CDR1 KGHDR, CDR2 SFDVKD. The CDR3 extends over 15 amino acids. CDR3 amino acids: CATSDPARGGGEQYF. In nucleotides, the CDR3 is TGTGCCACCAGTGATCCAGCCAGGGGGGGAGGCGAGCAGTACTTC.

On this clone itself: The sample holds other DNA sequences that translate to the same CDR3. The rearrangement links TRBV30 to TRBJ2-5; D not resolved. This CDR3 is built from 11 residues. CDR1 and CDR2 from the germline V gene are GTSNPN and SVGIG (reference sequence). The V gene lost 0 bases and the J gene lost 5 bases, with 4 bases spanning the gap. The CDR3 loop reads CAWSVRETQYF. CDR3 nucleotide sequence: TGTGCCTGGAGTGTTCGGGAGACCCAGTACTTC. Full variable domain (missing parts from reference TRBV30 and TRBJ2-5): SQTIHQWPATLVQPVGSPLSLECTVEGTSNPNLYWYRQAAGRGLQLLFYSVGIGQISSEVPQNLSASRPQDRQFILSSKKLLLSDSGFYLCAWSVRETQYFGPGTRLLVL.

This clone was counted a single time. The CDR3, as DNA: TGTGCCAGCAGCTTAGCAGGGTCCGGGGCCAACGTCCTGACTTTC. Translating gives CASSLAGSGANVLTF. This sequence joins TRBV7-9 and TRBJ2-6; D remains ambiguous. Germline V gene data show CDR1 as SEHNR and CDR2 as FQNEAQ (reference sequence). This CDR3 has 15 amino acids. The V end lost 0 bases, the J end lost 4 bases, and 7 bases lay between the germline ends.

This chain joins TRBV10-1 and TRBJ1-6; maybe TRBD1 (5 bases). This CDR3 is 14 amino acids long. V shed 3 bases and J shed 7 bases, with 10 bases lying between them. Germline V gives CDR1 WNHNN, CDR2 SYGVQD (reference sequence). The CDR3, as DNA: TGCGCCAGCAGTGATGGGGACGCAAATTCACCCCTCCACTTT. Residues: CASSDGDANSPLHF.

The V and J genes are TRBV10-3 and TRBJ2-2, with D hard to call. Trimming took 6 bases from V and 3 from J, leaving 2 bases between them. The CDR3 totals 11 residues. Germline V gives CDR1 ENHRY, CDR2 SYGVKD. The CDR3 DNA follows: TGTGCCATCAGGGACACCGGGGAGCTGTTTTTT. Translating gives CAIRDTGELFF.

The chain combines TRBV9 with TRBJ2-7; D ambiguous. The CDR3 loop spans 14 amino acids. CDR1 SGDLS and CDR2 YYNGEE come from the germline V gene. Trimming left V 4 bases short and J 1 base short, with 12 bases between. CDR3 coding DNA: TGTGCCAGCAGCCCCCCCGACGGTTCCTACGAGCAGTACTTC. Its protein is CASSPPDGSYEQYF.

The chain employs TRBV19 and TRBJ2-5; 12 bases align to TRBD2. Germline-derived CDR1 and CDR2 are LNHDA and SQIVND (reference sequence). V gave up 3 bases and J gave up 2 bases; unmatched junction bases: 4. CDR3 length: 16 amino acids. The CDR3 nucleotides read TGTGCCAGTAGTATCTCGACTAGCGGGGGACAAGAGACCCAGTACTTC. Its protein product is CASSISTSGGQETQYF.

This rearrangement joins TRBV6-5 to TRBJ1-5; 8 nucleotides match TRBD1. The CDR3 extends over 13 amino acids. With 8 bases clipped from V and 7 bases from J, the junction kept 7 bases outside the gene matches. Germline lookup yields CDR1 MNHEY and CDR2 SVGAGI. CDR3 in amino acids: CASRDRFEQPQHF. CDR3 DNA: TGTGCCAGCCGGGACAGGTTTGAACAGCCCCAGCATTTT.

This clone was seen only a few times. CDR3 bases: TGTGCCAGCAGCTTGTATCGTTCGGGAACCTATGGCTACACCTTC. Protein: CASSLYRSGTYGYTF. This sequence joins TRBV5-6 and TRBJ1-2; D ambiguous. V shed 1 base and J shed 4 bases, with 14 bases lying between them. This CDR3 region has 15 residues. Germline values: CDR1 SGHDT, CDR2 YYEEEE. Together with reference TRBV5-6 and TRBJ1-2, the CDR3 gives the full variable domain: DAGVTQSPTHLIKTRGQQVTLRCSPKSGHDTVSWYQQALGQGPQFIFQYYEEEERQRGNFPDRFSGHQFPNYSSELNVNALLLGDSALYLCASSLYRSGTYGYTFGSGTRLTVV.

The rearrangement uses TRBV6-5 and TRBJ2-2; 7 nucleotides match TRBD2. The CDR3 is made up of 15 amino acids. CDR1 MNHEY and CDR2 SVGAGI come from the germline V gene. V shed 4 bases and J 5 bases; nucleotides not matched to a gene: 7. CDR3 nucleotide sequence: TGTGCCAGCAGTTGGGGAGGGATTAAGACCGGGGAGCTGTTTTTT. The encoded protein is CASSWGGIKTGELFF.

This clone was found once. A read error may account for a junction end that differs from germline. The chain joins TRBV20-1 to TRBJ2-7, with 10 nucleotides matching TRBD1. This CDR3 region has 11 residues. Germline assignment: CDR1 DFQATT and CDR2 SNEGSKA (reference sequence). The CDR3 DNA reads TGCAGTGCTTGGACAGGGGGATCAAAGGACTTC. This codes for CSAWTGGSKDF.

The rearrangement uses TRBV13 and TRBJ2-7; the D gene is possibly TRBD1 (6 bases). The CDR3 totals 15 residues. Trimming stripped 5 bases from V and 1 base from J, with 15 bases between. CDR1 PRHDT and CDR2 FYEKMQ come from the germline V gene (reference sequence). The CDR3 DNA is TGTGCCAGCAGCCCCGGACAGAGGCCATCCTACGAGCAGTACTTC. It translates to CASSPGQRPSYEQYF.

V and J are TRBV2 and TRBJ2-2; no clear D gene. This CDR3 spans 12 amino acids. The germline V and J ends were trimmed by 4 bases and 3 bases, with 3 bases remaining between them. CDR1 is SNHLY and CDR2 is FYNNEI in the germline V gene. The CDR3 is CASSVYTGELFF. CDR3 in DNA: TGTGCCAGCAGTGTCTACACCGGGGAGCTGTTTTTT.

The rearrangement uses TRBV6-6 and TRBJ1-2; D unresolved. Between the trimmed V and J ends, which lost 5 bases and 3 bases, there was a span of 16 bases. The CDR3 runs to 15 residues. Germline V gene sequence: CDR1 MNHNY, CDR2 SVGAGI (reference sequence). The CDR3 DNA sequence: TGTGCCAGCAGTGAGGAGAGGCCGAAACACTATGGCTACACCTTC. Its translation is CASSEERPKHYGYTF.

The rearrangement uses TRBV9 and TRBJ2-1; D is tentatively TRBD1 or TRBD2 (5 bases each). The CDR3 length is 16 residues. V lost 0 bases, J lost 2 bases, and 12 bases lay in between. CDR1 is SGDLS and CDR2 is YYNGEE in the germline V gene. The CDR3: CASSVARGPAYNEQFF. In nucleotides, the CDR3 is TGTGCCAGCAGCGTAGCGAGGGGACCTGCCTACAATGAGCAGTTCTTC.

The J gene is TRBJ1-5, the V gene TRBV29-1, with D tentatively TRBD1 (5 bases). CDR1 SQVTM and CDR2 ANQGSEA come from the germline V gene. The CDR3 has 13 residues. Trimming removed 4 bases from V and 3 bases from J, with 10 bases in between. DNA for the CDR3: TGCAGCGTTGGGGCCGGGGCCAATCAGCCCCAGCATTTT. Its translation is CSVGAGANQPQHF.

This chain joins TRBV21-1 and TRBJ2-7; no DNA check was done on the table's D call, TRBD1. TRBV21-1 is described as a pseudogene. This CDR3 region has 12 residues. As DNA, the CDR3 is TGTGCCAGCAGCAAACCCCACTACGAGCAGTACTTC. This translates into CASSKPHYEQYF.

The sample holds a few counts of this clone. The rearrangement uses TRBV5-4 and TRBJ2-7, with D unclear. This CDR3 comprises 12 residues. The V end was cut by 0 bases, the J end by 4 bases, with 5 bases between. In germline, CDR1 is SGHNT, CDR2 YYREEE (reference sequence). The CDR3 nucleotides read TGTGCCAGCAGCTTGGAGGGATACGAGCAGTACTTC. This translates into CASSLEGYEQYF.

The chain couples TRBV27 to TRBJ2-2; 7 bases are a match to TRBD1. Germline V gene sequence: CDR1 MNHEY, CDR2 SMNVEV (reference sequence). The V gene end was trimmed by 6 bases and the J gene end by 6 bases; junction bases not matched to a gene: 1. This CDR3 comprises 12 residues. This chain's CDR3 is CASRDRAGELFF. For the CDR3, the DNA is TGTGCCAGCAGAGACAGGGCCGGGGAGCTGTTTTTT.

The CDR3 sequence is CASSYQGINYGYTF. CDR3 nucleotide sequence: TGTGCCAGCAGTTATCAGGGGATTAACTATGGCTACACCTTC. The genes are TRBV6-5 and TRBJ1-2, with TRBD1 as a possible D gene (6 bases). In germline, CDR1 is MNHEY, CDR2 SVGAGI. CDR3 length equals 14 residues. V was shortened by 3 bases and J by 1 base, with 9 bases between the two germline ends.

The V gene is TRBV12-3 or TRBV12-4, the J gene TRBJ2-1, with D perhaps TRBD2 (5 bases). The V end lost 8 bases, the J end lost 9 bases, and 17 bases lay between the germline ends. The CDR3 contains 13 residues. The CDR3 region has the DNA TGTGCCAGCTCGAACCTTGAGGGCGGTGAGCAGTTCTTC. Translating it yields CASSNLEGGEQFF.

This chain joins TRBV28 and TRBJ1-1, with 7 bases fitting TRBD1. There are 13 residues in the CDR3. Trimming took 8 bases from V and 6 from J; bases not matched to a gene: 9. Per the germline V gene, CDR1 is MDHEN and CDR2 is SYDVKM. The CDR3 region is CASQGGRIAEAFF. As DNA, the CDR3 is TGTGCCAGCCAGGGGGGGCGAATTGCTGAAGCTTTCTTT.

As for this clone: Relative to the germline gene, one junction end is altered; a read error may explain this. This chain links TRBV29-1 with TRBJ2-3, with unresolved D. The CDR3 runs 9 residues. The germline CDR1 and CDR2 sequences are SQVTM and ANQGSEA. The CDR3 reads CSDEDTQYF. In DNA form, the CDR3 reads TGCAGCGATGAAGATACGCAGTATTTT.

The chain links TRBV28 to TRBJ1-2, with TRBD1 identical over 11 bases. V was pared by 5 bases and J by 7 bases, with 3 bases of the junction left unmatched. The CDR3 has 13 residues. The germline V gene has CDR1 MDHEN and CDR2 SYDVKM. The CDR3 sequence: CASSTGQGAGYTF. In DNA form, the CDR3 reads TGTGCCAGCAGTACCGGACAGGGGGCTGGCTACACCTTC.

This chain connects TRBV10-3 to TRBJ2-1; 9 bases line up with TRBD2. The germline gives CDR1 ENHRY, CDR2 SYGVKD. The CDR3 spans 17 residues. After removal of 0 bases from V and 8 bases from J, the junction contained 11 bases not matched to a gene. The CDR3 sequence: CAISESKGSGSFYEQFF. As DNA, the CDR3 is TGTGCCATCAGTGAGTCGAAAGGTAGCGGGAGTTTCTATGAGCAGTTCTTC.

This sequence joins TRBV6-2 or TRBV6-3 and TRBJ1-1, with D tentatively TRBD1 (5 bases). V lost 2 bases to trimming and J lost 1 base, with 8 bases between them. Germline CDR1 MNHEY, CDR2 SVGEGT. The CDR3 loop spans 14 amino acids. In DNA, the CDR3 is TGTGCCAGCAGTTACGCAACAGGGAACACTGAAGCTTTCTTT. Its protein product is CASSYATGNTEAFF.